This T cell receptor (beta chain) emerged from a study of cytomegalovirus exposure and HLA in healthy donors. Vbeta (60) and Jbeta (13) primers were used in the PCR. Using immunoSEQ multiplex PCR, the repertoire was profiled, and TCRdb retains in-frame clones only, with some absent. The sample gives about 120,000 clones, about four fifths of which show up once; about 2% is in the top ten. V was clipped by 6 bases and J by 5 bases, with 16 bases between them. CDR3 length: 14 residues. Germline CDR1 and CDR2: LNHDA and SQIVND (reference sequence). The TCR comes from a man aged 18 to 30 in good health and CMV-seronegative. This rearrangement joins TRBV19 to TRBJ1-1, with D perhaps matching TRBD1 (5 bases). The sequenced sample consisted of PBMCs. As DNA, the CDR3 is TGTGCCAGTAGCAACCCCCAGGGTAGGACTGAAGCTTTCTTT. Its translation is CASSNPQGRTEAFF.